This T cell receptor (beta chain) emerged from a study of cytomegalovirus exposure and HLA in healthy donors. Study-wide points: Across all donors, roughly uniform sequencing depth was an assumption of the presence/absence analyses. A later analysis found most CMV-associated TCR beta chains apparently HLA-restricted.

Germline V gene lookup returns CDR1 SEHNR and CDR2 FQNEAQ (reference sequence). V dropped 2 bases and J dropped 0 bases, with 10 bases sitting between them. The CDR3 covers 15 residues. This clone was observed a few times. Its antigen remains unidentified. The PCR made use of 60 Vbeta and 13 Jbeta primers. TCRdb's table, derived via immunoSEQ multiplex PCR, lists solely in-frame clones and lacks some. The profile shows 200,000 to 250,000 clones, approximately 83% of them singletons. The TCR sequence derives from a boy under 10 years old in good health and CMV-seronegative. Material: PBMCs. This rearrangement joins TRBV7-9 to TRBJ1-1; a weak D match, TRBD1 (6 bases). This chain's CDR3 is CASSLQGNVNTEAFF. The CDR3 DNA is TGTGCCAGCAGCTTACAGGGGAATGTGAACACTGAAGCTTTCTTT.